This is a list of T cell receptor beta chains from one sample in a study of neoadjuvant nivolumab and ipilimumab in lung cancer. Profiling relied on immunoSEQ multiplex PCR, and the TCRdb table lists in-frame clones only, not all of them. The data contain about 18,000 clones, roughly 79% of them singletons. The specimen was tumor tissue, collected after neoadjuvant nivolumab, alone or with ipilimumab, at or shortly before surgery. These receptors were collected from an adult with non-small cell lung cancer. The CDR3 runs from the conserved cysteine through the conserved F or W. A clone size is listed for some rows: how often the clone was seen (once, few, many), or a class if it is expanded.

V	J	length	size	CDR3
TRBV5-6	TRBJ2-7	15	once	CASSAKGFRIYEQYF
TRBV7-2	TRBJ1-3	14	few	CASSYMGAEDTIYF
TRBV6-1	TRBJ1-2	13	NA	CASSEAGNYGYTF
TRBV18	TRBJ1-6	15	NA	CASSPATGGGSPLHF
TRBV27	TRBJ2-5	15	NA	CASSFRDRGRETQYF
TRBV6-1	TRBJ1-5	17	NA	CASSEPRAGSYNQPQHF
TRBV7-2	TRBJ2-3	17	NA	CASSLSAGGRGADTQYF
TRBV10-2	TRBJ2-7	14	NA	CASSTVADSYEQYF
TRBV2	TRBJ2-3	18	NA	CASIRGTGLGRGTDTQYF
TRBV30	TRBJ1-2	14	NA	CAWSPGQGSYGYTF
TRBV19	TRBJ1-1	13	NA	CASRTGWDTEAFF
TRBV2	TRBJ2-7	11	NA	CASSSKGLDSF
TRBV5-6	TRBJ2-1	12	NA	CASSLYYNEQFF
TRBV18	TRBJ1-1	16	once	CASSPPGRGSDTEAFF
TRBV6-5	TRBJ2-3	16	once	CASSYRGHVERDTQYF
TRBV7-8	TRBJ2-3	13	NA	CASSLALAGTQYF
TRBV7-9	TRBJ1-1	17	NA	CASSLKAQGRMNTEAFF
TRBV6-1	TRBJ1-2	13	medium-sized	CASSAISSSGYTF
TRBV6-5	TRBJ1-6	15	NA	CASRLERGIHSPLHF
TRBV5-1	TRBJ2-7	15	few	CASSPGLANPYEQYF
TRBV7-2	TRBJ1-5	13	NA	CASSLITEQPQHF
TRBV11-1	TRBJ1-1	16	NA	CASSNGRGQGDTEAFF
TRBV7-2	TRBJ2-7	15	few	CASSLGVGSAYEQYF
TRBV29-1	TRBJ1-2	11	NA	CSVGVLSGYTF
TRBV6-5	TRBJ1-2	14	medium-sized	CASSLTGTGSGYTF
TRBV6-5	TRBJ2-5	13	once	CASSSTGARTQYF
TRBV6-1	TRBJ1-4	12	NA	CASGQSNEKLFF
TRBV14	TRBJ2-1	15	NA	CASSPRRGAYNEQFF
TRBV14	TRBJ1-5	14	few	CASSTGEGNQPQHF
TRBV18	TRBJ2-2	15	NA	CASSSEPGNTGELFF
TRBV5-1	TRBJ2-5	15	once	CASSSGTGDGLEKYF
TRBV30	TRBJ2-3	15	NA	CAWSVLAGGRDTQYF
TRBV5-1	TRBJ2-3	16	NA	CASSLARGASTDTQYF
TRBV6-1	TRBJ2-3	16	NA	CASSERYEDYTDTQYF
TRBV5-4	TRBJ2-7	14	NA	CASISGASTYEQYF
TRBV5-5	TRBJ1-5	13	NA	CASRGAGNQPQHF
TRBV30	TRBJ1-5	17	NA	CAWMAPTGTGKNQPQHF
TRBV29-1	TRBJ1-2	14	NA	CSVDVPGARYGYTF
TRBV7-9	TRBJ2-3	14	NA	CASSSERAADTQYF
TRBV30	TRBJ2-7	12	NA	CAWSEDLWEQYF
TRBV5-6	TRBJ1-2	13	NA	CASSLGEDYGYTF
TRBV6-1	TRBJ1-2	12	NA	CACELSGYGYTF
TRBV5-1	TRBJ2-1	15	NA	CASTRQDPSYNEQFF
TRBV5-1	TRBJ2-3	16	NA	CASSLEGSQPTDTQYF
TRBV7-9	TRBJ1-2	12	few	CASSFSGMDYTF
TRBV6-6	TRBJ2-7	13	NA	CASRGTGTYEQYF
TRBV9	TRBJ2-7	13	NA	CASSLGTGREQYF
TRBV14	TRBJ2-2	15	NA	CASSQARGYTGELFF
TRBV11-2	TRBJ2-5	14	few	CASSPRLAGETQYF
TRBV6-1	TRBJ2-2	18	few	CASSEALTGGANTGELFF
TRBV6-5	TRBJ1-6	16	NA	CASSYVPGRPASPLHF